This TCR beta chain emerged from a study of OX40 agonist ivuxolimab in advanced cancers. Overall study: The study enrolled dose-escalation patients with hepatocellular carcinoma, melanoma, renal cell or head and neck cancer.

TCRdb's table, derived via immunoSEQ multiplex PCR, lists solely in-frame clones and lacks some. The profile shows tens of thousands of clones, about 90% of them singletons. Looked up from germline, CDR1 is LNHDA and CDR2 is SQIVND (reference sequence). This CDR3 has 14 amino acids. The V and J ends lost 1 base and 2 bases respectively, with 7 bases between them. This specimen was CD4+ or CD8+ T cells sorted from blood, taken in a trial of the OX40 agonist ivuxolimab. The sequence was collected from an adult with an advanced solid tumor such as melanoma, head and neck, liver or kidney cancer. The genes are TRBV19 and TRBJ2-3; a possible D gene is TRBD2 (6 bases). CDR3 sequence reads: CASSIGGTTDTQYF. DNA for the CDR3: TGTGCCAGTAGTATAGGCGGGACCACAGATACGCAGTATTTT.